These T cell receptor beta chains were read from a single sample in a study of T cells in Graves' hyperthyroidism and ophthalmopathy. One entry per CDR3 protein results from TCRdb running MiXCR on the multiplex PCR reads. The sample has 550,000 to 700,000 distinct CDR3 sequences; about half are singletons. Sequenced sample: peripheral blood or thyroid tissue (not recorded which). These receptor sequences come from an adult woman with Graves' disease, either hyperthyroidism or ophthalmopathy (not recorded which). Both conserved end residues are part of each CDR3. Each record gives: clone size, D gene, V gene, J gene, CDR3 DNA, CDR3 protein. A D gene is named only where the DNA matches it firmly. Some rows mark clone size as missing; the rest say once, few, many or name a class of expanded clone.

abundance: once; d_gene: NA; v_gene: TRBV29-1; j_gene: TRBJ2-6; CDR3nt: TGCAGCGTTGCTGGGGCGGGAGGGGCCAACGTCCTGACTTTC; CDR3aa: CSVAGAGGANVLTF
abundance: many; d_gene: TRBD2; v_gene: TRBV20-1; j_gene: TRBJ2-7; CDR3nt: TGCAGTGCTGTAATTCTAGCGGGAGAGAGCTACGAGCAGTACTTC; CDR3aa: CSAVILAGESYEQYF
abundance: many; d_gene: TRBD2; v_gene: TRBV7-9; j_gene: TRBJ2-7; CDR3nt: TGTGCCAGCAGCGCAGAGGGGGGACTAGCGATCTCCTACGAGCAGTACTTC; CDR3aa: CASSAEGGLAISYEQYF
abundance: many; d_gene: NA; v_gene: TRBV7-9; j_gene: TRBJ2-2; CDR3nt: TGTGCCAGCAGTTTATCCGGGCTCGGAACCGGGGAGCTGTTTTTT; CDR3aa: CASSLSGLGTGELFF
abundance: NA; d_gene: NA; v_gene: TRBV28; j_gene: TRBJ1-4; CDR3nt: TGTGCCAGCAGTTCCCCCCCCTTTCTACGGGAAAAACTGTTTTTT; CDR3aa: CASSSPPFLREKLFF
abundance: NA; d_gene: TRBD1; v_gene: TRBV19; j_gene: TRBJ2-1; CDR3nt: TGCGCCAGTACCCGGACAGGGAGGTCAGATAAGCAGTTCTTC; CDR3aa: CASTRTGRSDKQFF
abundance: many; d_gene: TRBD1; v_gene: TRBV20-1; j_gene: TRBJ2-7; CDR3nt: TGCAGTGCCATACGGACAGGATTCTCCTACGAGCAGTACTTC; CDR3aa: CSAIRTGFSYEQYF
abundance: NA; d_gene: TRBD1; v_gene: TRBV2; j_gene: TRBJ2-2; CDR3nt: TGTGCCAGCAGGGCAGGACAGGGTGAATCCGGGGAGCTGTTTTTT; CDR3aa: CASRAGQGESGELFF
abundance: NA; d_gene: TRBD1; v_gene: TRBV2; j_gene: TRBJ1-2; CDR3nt: TGTGCCAGCAGAGCAGGGGGCGCGGATGGCTACACCTTC; CDR3aa: CASRAGGADGYTF
abundance: few; d_gene: NA; v_gene: TRBV24-1; j_gene: TRBJ1-2; CDR3nt: TGTGCCACCGGTGATTTGCTACGGGCCGAGGGCTACACCTTC; CDR3aa: CATGDLLRAEGYTF
abundance: NA; d_gene: NA; v_gene: TRBV7-2; j_gene: TRBJ1-1; CDR3nt: TGTGCCAGCAGCTTCAGGGAGGCTGAAGCTTTCTTT; CDR3aa: CASSFREAEAFF
abundance: many; d_gene: TRBD2; v_gene: TRBV10-3; j_gene: TRBJ2-2; CDR3nt: TGTGCCATCAGTGAGTGGAAGGCGGGAGAGAACACCGGGGAGCTGTTTTTT; CDR3aa: CAISEWKAGENTGELFF
abundance: NA; d_gene: NA; v_gene: TRBV28; j_gene: TRBJ1-6; CDR3nt: TGTGCCAGCAGATGGGTGGGGGATTCACCCCTCCACTTT; CDR3aa: CASRWVGDSPLHF
abundance: many; d_gene: NA; v_gene: TRBV2; j_gene: TRBJ2-5; CDR3nt: TGTGCCAGCAGACTCAGGCAAAGGGAGACCCAGTACTTC; CDR3aa: CASRLRQRETQYF
abundance: NA; d_gene: TRBD1; v_gene: TRBV20-1; j_gene: TRBJ1-2; CDR3nt: TGCAGTGGGACAGGGTCTAACTATGGCTACACCTTC; CDR3aa: CSGTGSNYGYTF
abundance: many; d_gene: NA; v_gene: TRBV10-3; j_gene: TRBJ1-3; CDR3nt: TGTGCCATCAGTATACAGGGAAACACCATATATTTT; CDR3aa: CAISIQGNTIYF
abundance: many; d_gene: NA; v_gene: TRBV19; j_gene: TRBJ1-5; CDR3nt: TGTGCCAGTAGAGGCTCAGTTAATAGCAATCAGCCCCAGCATTTT; CDR3aa: CASRGSVNSNQPQHF
abundance: once; d_gene: TRBD1; v_gene: TRBV10-3; j_gene: TRBJ2-5; CDR3nt: TGTGCCATCAGTAGGACAGGGGGCAGGGAGACCCAGTACTTC; CDR3aa: CAISRTGGRETQYF
abundance: many; d_gene: TRBD1; v_gene: TRBV9; j_gene: TRBJ1-5; CDR3nt: TGTGCCAGCAGCGTAGGTGCCAGGGGGGATCAGCCCCAGCATTTT; CDR3aa: CASSVGARGDQPQHF
abundance: NA; d_gene: NA; v_gene: TRBV20-1; j_gene: TRBJ1-1; CDR3nt: TGCAGTGCTAGCGATATCGCTCCAGGGAGGGACACTGAAGCTTTCTTT; CDR3aa: CSASDIAPGRDTEAFF
abundance: NA; d_gene: TRBD1; v_gene: TRBV10-3; j_gene: TRBJ1-4; CDR3nt: TGTGCCATCAGTAGCGTGCCAGGGGGCGAAAAACTGTTTTTT; CDR3aa: CAISSVPGGEKLFF
abundance: NA; d_gene: TRBD2; v_gene: TRBV7-2; j_gene: TRBJ2-7; CDR3nt: TGTGCCAGCAAAGCGGGAGGGCCGGGGGAGCAGTACTTC; CDR3aa: CASKAGGPGEQYF
abundance: many; d_gene: NA; v_gene: TRBV11-2; j_gene: TRBJ1-1; CDR3nt: TGTGCCAGCAAATACCGCGAGGGGGGAAGCGTGAACACTGAAGCTTTCTTT; CDR3aa: CASKYREGGSVNTEAFF
abundance: NA; d_gene: NA; v_gene: TRBV25-1; j_gene: TRBJ2-5; CDR3nt: TGTGCCAGCAGTGCCGAAAAAGGGGGAGGTGGGGAGACCCAGTACTTC; CDR3aa: CASSAEKGGGGETQYF
abundance: NA; d_gene: NA; v_gene: TRBV15; j_gene: TRBJ1-2; CDR3nt: TGTGCCACCAGCAGAGATGGCCGTCACGGATATGGCTACACCTTC; CDR3aa: CATSRDGRHGYGYTF
abundance: few; d_gene: NA; v_gene: TRBV12-3/TRBV12-4; j_gene: TRBJ2-7; CDR3nt: TGTGCCAGCAGTGGGGGACTGGGACACTCCTACGAGCAGTACTTC; CDR3aa: CASSGGLGHSYEQYF
abundance: NA; d_gene: NA; v_gene: TRBV20-1; j_gene: TRBJ1-3; CDR3nt: TGCAGTGCTAGTCAGGGGTCCGGAAACACCATATATTTT; CDR3aa: CSASQGSGNTIYF
abundance: many; d_gene: NA; v_gene: TRBV19; j_gene: TRBJ2-5; CDR3nt: TGTGCCAGTAGTAACACAGGGTGGGAGACCCAGTACTTC; CDR3aa: CASSNTGWETQYF
abundance: many; d_gene: NA; v_gene: TRBV20-1; j_gene: TRBJ2-7; CDR3nt: TGCAGTGCTAGAGAACGGGGGCCAGTCCCATCGTACGAGCAGTACTTC; CDR3aa: CSARERGPVPSYEQYF
abundance: NA; d_gene: NA; v_gene: TRBV10-1; j_gene: TRBJ2-5; CDR3nt: TGCGCCAGCACAACAGGGCAAGAGACCCAGTACTTC; CDR3aa: CASTTGQETQYF
abundance: NA; d_gene: TRBD1; v_gene: TRBV7-2; j_gene: TRBJ1-1; CDR3nt: TGTGCCAGCAGCTTAGCCGTTCTGGTGACAGGGACGCCAGCGGGGTCTGAAGCTTTCTTT; CDR3aa: CASSLAVLVTGTPAGSEAFF
abundance: many; d_gene: TRBD1; v_gene: TRBV4-1; j_gene: TRBJ2-5; CDR3nt: TGCGCCAGCAGCCCACAGACAGGGGGCTGGGGAGAGACCCAGTACTTC; CDR3aa: CASSPQTGGWGETQYF
abundance: NA; d_gene: NA; v_gene: TRBV4-1; j_gene: TRBJ1-3; CDR3nt: TGCGCCAGCAGCCAAGAGCAGTTCTCTGGAAACACCATATATTTT; CDR3aa: CASSQEQFSGNTIYF
abundance: many; d_gene: TRBD2; v_gene: TRBV7-3; j_gene: TRBJ2-5; CDR3nt: TGTGCCAGCAGCTTAGAGGGAGCGGGGGAAGAGACCCAGTACTTC; CDR3aa: CASSLEGAGEETQYF
abundance: many; d_gene: NA; v_gene: TRBV20-1; j_gene: TRBJ1-1; CDR3nt: TGCAGTGCTAGATGGGGTGGGGGAACTGAAGCTTTCTTT; CDR3aa: CSARWGGGTEAFF
abundance: NA; d_gene: NA; v_gene: TRBV29-1; j_gene: TRBJ2-2; CDR3nt: TGCAGCTTGATAGCAAACGGGGAGCTGTTTTTT; CDR3aa: CSLIANGELFF
abundance: few; d_gene: NA; v_gene: TRBV7-9; j_gene: TRBJ1-1; CDR3nt: TGTGCCAGCAGTGCCTCTTTGAACACTGAAGCTTTCTTT; CDR3aa: CASSASLNTEAFF
abundance: NA; d_gene: TRBD1; v_gene: TRBV14; j_gene: TRBJ1-5; CDR3nt: TGTGCCAGCAGCCAACGGGACAGATCCGATCAGCCCCAGCATTTT; CDR3aa: CASSQRDRSDQPQHF
abundance: NA; d_gene: TRBD1; v_gene: TRBV20-1; j_gene: TRBJ1-2; CDR3nt: TGCAGTGCCGTGACAGGGGGGCCGCGCACCTTC; CDR3aa: CSAVTGGPRTF
abundance: NA; d_gene: TRBD1; v_gene: TRBV20-1; j_gene: TRBJ1-2; CDR3nt: TGCAGTGCCAAAATCCCGTCAAGGGACAGGAGCTACTATGGCTACACCTTC; CDR3aa: CSAKIPSRDRSYYGYTF
abundance: NA; d_gene: TRBD1; v_gene: TRBV9; j_gene: TRBJ1-5; CDR3nt: TGTGCCAGCAGCGTGGGACAGGGAGATCAGCCCCAGCATTTT; CDR3aa: CASSVGQGDQPQHF